The sequence of this T cell receptor beta chain was determined in a study of blood T cell repertoires in COVID-19. The CDR3 totals 15 residues. Trimming cost V 3 bases and J 3 bases, with 11 bases left between them. Germline CDR1 is LNHDA and CDR2 is SQIVND (reference sequence). Under the authors' procedure: Amplification from reference gene primers served as the basis for estimated nucleated cell counts. Profiled with immunoSEQ multiplex PCR; TCRdb holds only in-frame clones, not every one. That table is the source of V, J and clone size, and D and trimming were worked out from the DNA. Among about 150,000 clones listed, around four fifths were seen once.

The V call is TRBV19, the J call TRBJ1-4; D may be TRBD1 (6 bases). The sequencing sample was made of PBMCs or T cells enriched from blood (not recorded which). The receptor was derived from a woman aged 40 to 55 who had recovered from COVID-19. The CDR3 is CASSISGGPNEKLFF. CDR3 sequence (DNA): TGTGCCAGTAGTATCTCGGGGGGCCCTAATGAAAAACTGTTTTTT.